The source of this T cell receptor (beta chain) is a study of patients and donors after allogeneic stem cell transplantation. Trimming removed 4 bases at V and 4 bases at J, with 7 bases between. The CDR3 covers 12 residues. CDR1 is SQVTM and CDR2 is ANQGSEA in the germline V gene. TCRdb re-analysed the RT-PCR reads in MiXCR, keeping a single row per CDR3 protein. The sample carries approximately 160,000 distinct CDR3 sequences, about 30% recorded once. This receptor was taken from a human donor who was either an allogeneic HSCT recipient or a stem cell or donor lymphocyte infusion donor (not recorded which). It is not recorded whose cells these are; they may come from a transplant donor. The chain recombines TRBV29-1 with TRBJ2-2; D not certain. The sequenced sample was blood, either unsorted or a sorted T cell fraction (not recorded which). CDR3 sequence (DNA): TGCAGCGTTGTCCTGGGCACCGGGGAGCTGTTTTTT. Protein: CSVVLGTGELFF.